These 19 T cell receptor beta chains originate from one sample sequenced in a study of blood T cells in healthy people across ages. A sample-barcoded 5' primer and a J-beta primer mix were used in a second PCR of about 7 to 12 cycles. TCRdb reprocessed the 5' RACE reads via MiXCR and lists one record per CDR3 protein. This table has 550,000 to 700,000 distinct CDR3 sequences, 27% appearing once. Sample: blood. These receptors originate from a woman aged 65 to 85 in good health.

The V and J genes are TRBV7-2 and TRBJ1-1, with TRBD1 matching over 9 bases. CDR3 length: 15 residues. Looked up from germline, CDR1 is SGHTA and CDR2 is FQGNSA. Trimming at V came to 3 bases and at J to 1 base, leaving 3 bases not matched to a gene. The CDR3 spells CASSFSGQGNTEAFF. In DNA form, the CDR3 reads TGTGCCAGCAGCTTCTCGGGACAGGGGAACACTGAAGCTTTCTTT.

The chain has TRBV7-2 and TRBJ2-3; D is unresolved. The V end was cut by 5 bases, the J end by 3 bases, with 15 bases between. The germline V gene has CDR1 SGHTA and CDR2 FQGNSA. This CDR3 comprises 15 residues. In DNA, the CDR3 is TGTGCCAGCAGCCCACGAGAGCCCGGTACAGATACGCAGTATTTT. It is translated as CASSPREPGTDTQYF.

This clonotype was counted between two and nine times. The genes are TRBV6-1 and TRBJ1-2; weak D call: TRBD1 (5 bases). CDR1 and CDR2 from the germline V gene are MNHNS and SASEGT. The CDR3 covers 17 residues. V gave up 7 bases and J gave up 7 bases, with 28 bases separating them. The CDR3 is CASTLMAAGNGRRGYTF. CDR3 sequence (DNA): TGTGCCAGCACCCTTATGGCGGCAGGGAATGGACGCCGTGGCTACACCTTC.

The rearrangement links TRBV6-5 to TRBJ2-3; D not resolved. With 4 bases removed from V and 7 bases from J, the gap between germline ends came to 6 bases. Germline CDR1 reads MNHEY; CDR2 reads SVGAGI. The CDR3 runs 11 residues. CDR3 region: CASSSSNTQYF. The CDR3 coding sequence is TGTGCCAGCAGTTCCTCTAATACGCAGTATTTT.

The chain is built from TRBV5-1 and TRBJ1-2; D unclear. V gave up 2 bases and J gave up 8 bases, with 19 bases separating them. The CDR3 is made up of 15 amino acids. Germline loops: CDR1 SGHRS, CDR2 YFSETQ. CDR3 in amino acids: CASSLLGGKGWGYTF. The CDR3 DNA reads as TGCGCCAGCAGCTTACTGGGCGGGAAAGGATGGGGCTACACCTTC.

The chain joins TRBV5-1 to TRBJ2-5, with D possibly being TRBD2 (5 bases). V gave up 3 bases and J gave up 5 bases, with 14 bases separating them. The CDR3 extends over 14 amino acids. Germline V gene lookup returns CDR1 SGHRS and CDR2 YFSETQ. CDR3 sequence reads: CASSSGGWVETQYF. The DNA for the CDR3 is TGCGCCAGCAGCTCTGGAGGTTGGGTGGAGACCCAGTACTTC. Full variable domain (remainder filled in from reference TRBV5-1 and TRBJ2-5): KAGVTQTPRYLIKTRGQQVTLSCSPISGHRSVSWYQQTPGQGLQFLFEYFSETQRNKGNFPGRFSGRQFSNSRSEMNVSTLELGDSALYLCASSSGGWVETQYFGPGTRLLVL.

This clonotype was counted between two and nine times. The rearrangement links TRBV11-3 to TRBJ2-5; TRBD1 is a possible D gene (6 bases). Germline V gene lookup returns CDR1 SGHNT and CDR2 YENEEA. The germline V and J ends were trimmed by 1 base and 10 bases, with 13 bases remaining between them. CDR3 length equals 13 residues. The CDR3 DNA follows: TGTGCCAGCAGCTTAGGTCAGGGACAAGGCCAGTACTTC. Translated, it gives CASSLGQGQGQYF. The full variable domain, completed using reference TRBV11-3 and TRBJ2-5, is EAGVVQSPRYKIIEKKQPVAFWCNPISGHNTLYWYLQNLGQGPELLIRYENEEAVDDSQLPKDRFSAERLKGVDSTLKIQPAELGDSAVYLCASSLGQGQGQYFGPGTRLLVL.

Many counts were recorded for this clonotype. V usage is TRBV24-1 and J usage is TRBJ1-1, with D possibly TRBD1 on 5 matching bases. V was clipped by 4 bases and J by 7 bases, with 12 bases between them. The CDR3 runs 13 residues. Germline loops: CDR1 KGHDR, CDR2 SFDVKD. CDR3 coding DNA: TGTGCCACCAGTGACAGGGAGGGAGGTGAAGCTTTCTTT. Residues: CATSDREGGEAFF.

This clonotype was found a few times. The chain employs TRBV20-1 and TRBJ1-2; 8 nucleotides align to TRBD1. The germline gives CDR1 DFQATT, CDR2 SNEGSKA (reference sequence). Trimming at V came to 3 bases and at J to 8 bases, leaving 11 bases not matched to a gene. This CDR3 has 14 residues. The CDR3, as DNA: TGCAGTGCTAGCCACAGACAGGGGCAAAAAGGCTACACCTTC. Translation: CSASHRQGQKGYTF.

This clonotype has just a few counts. This chain links TRBV5-1 with TRBJ1-6; 9 bases are a match to TRBD1. The junction had 5 bases not matched to a gene; V was cut back by 4 bases and J by 9 bases. The V gene's germline CDR1 is SGHRS and CDR2 YFSETQ. This CDR3 is 14 amino acids long. The CDR3 reads CASSPGQGVSPLHF. As DNA, the CDR3 is TGCGCCAGCAGCCCGGGACAGGGAGTTTCACCCCTCCACTTT.

This clonotype was counted only a few times. The chain is built from TRBV4-2 and TRBJ2-4; D is uncertain. Germline CDR1 and CDR2: LGHNA and YNFKEQ. V was clipped by 2 bases and J by 5 bases, with 13 bases between them. CDR3 length equals 15 residues. The CDR3 DNA follows: TGTGCCAGCAGCCAAAAGCCTGGGTCAGAAAACATTCAGTACTTC. It encodes CASSQKPGSENIQYF.

The table lists this clonotype with a few counts. This chain joins TRBV20-1 and TRBJ2-1; D call uncertain. Germline V CDR1 and CDR2: DFQATT, SNEGSKA (reference sequence). Trimming removed 1 base from V and 0 bases from J, with 13 bases in between. The CDR3 is 16 residues long. CDR3 bases: TGCAGTGCTAGAGGGGATGACACGGGCTCCTACAATGAGCAGTTCTTC. It codes for CSARGDDTGSYNEQFF.

This clonotype was counted a few times. The chain uses TRBV4-3 and TRBJ2-6; D unclear. CDR1 is LGHNA, CDR2 YSLEER, per germline. The CDR3 spans 14 residues. The germline V and J ends were trimmed by 3 bases and 0 bases, with 3 bases remaining between them. The CDR3: CASSQISGANVLTF. The CDR3, as DNA: TGCGCCAGCAGCCAGATCTCTGGGGCCAACGTCCTGACTTTC.

The chain couples TRBV5-1 to TRBJ2-3, with D perhaps assigned TRBD1 or TRBD2 (5 bases each). From germline, CDR1 is SGHRS and CDR2 YFSETQ. Trimming removed 0 bases at V and 3 bases at J, with 11 bases between. The CDR3 runs 15 residues. CDR3 DNA: TGCGCCAGCAGCTTGGAAGGGACGACGACAGATACGCAGTATTTT. This encodes CASSLEGTTTDTQYF.

This rearrangement joins TRBV7-2 to TRBJ2-5, with D unresolved. The tail of the sequence fits TRBJ2-7 better, so the J call may be wrong. The germline V gene has CDR1 SGHTA and CDR2 FQGNSA. This CDR3 region has 13 residues. CDR3 sequence: CASTLGIRYEQYF. The CDR3 nucleotides are TGTGCCAGCACCTTGGGGATTCGCTACGAGCAGTACTTC.

The chain has TRBV20-1 and TRBJ2-7, with TRBD2 as a possible D gene (5 bases). Germline V CDR1 and CDR2: DFQATT, SNEGSKA (reference sequence). The germline V and J ends were trimmed by 0 bases and 2 bases, with 11 bases remaining between them. The CDR3 runs 14 residues. CDR3 sequence (DNA): TGCAGTGCTAGAGATTCTGGCGGGCCCTACGAGCAGTACTTC. This encodes CSARDSGGPYEQYF.

Only one count was recorded for this clonotype. The rearrangement joins TRBV20-1 to TRBJ2-5; 11 bases line up with TRBD2. Unmatched junction bases numbered 3, after V lost 7 bases and J lost 5 bases. Germline assignment: CDR1 DFQATT and CDR2 SNEGSKA (reference sequence). The CDR3 extends over 12 amino acids. CDR3 residues: CSVAGGMETQYF. The CDR3, as DNA: TGCAGTGTAGCGGGGGGGATGGAGACCCAGTACTTC.

The CDR3: CASRTGTGLYGYTF. CDR3 DNA: TGTGCCAGCAGAACTGGGACAGGCCTCTATGGCTACACCTTC. This sequence joins TRBV27 and TRBJ1-2; 8 bases agree with TRBD1. Germline CDR1 reads MNHEY; CDR2 reads SMNVEV (reference sequence). V was pared by 6 bases and J by 4 bases, with 7 bases of the junction left unmatched. This CDR3 is 14 amino acids long.

J is TRBJ1-1 and V is TRBV6-1, with TRBD1 as a possible D gene (6 bases). Trimming pared 8 bases from V and 5 bases from J, leaving 18 bases between. Germline V lookup: CDR1 MNHNS, CDR2 SASEGT. The CDR3 is 14 residues long. The CDR3 DNA reads as TGTGCCAGCTGGGGGGCAGGCAGTTTGACTGAAGCTTTCTTT. It yields the protein CASWGAGSLTEAFF.